Reported below is one T cell receptor beta chain. These data come from a study of blood T cell repertoires in COVID-19. For the study at large: Samples came from the United States, Italy and Spain, spanning acute and convalescent COVID-19.

Method: immunoSEQ multiplex PCR; TCRdb's copy keeps in-frame clones and lacks some. The sample records over 130,000 clones, 75% to 90% being singletons. V gave up 0 bases and J gave up 0 bases; unmatched junction bases: 4. The CDR3 has 19 amino acids. The germline V gene has CDR1 SGDLS and CDR2 YYNGEE. The chain is built from TRBV9 and TRBJ2-6, with 12 bases aligning to TRBD2. The source material was peripheral blood. This clonotype was sampled from a man between 60 and 75 years old with active or convalescent COVID-19. The chain's CDR3 is CASSVGTSGTGSGANVLTF. The CDR3 DNA follows: TGTGCCAGCAGCGTAGGGACTAGCGGGACGGGCTCTGGGGCCAACGTCCTGACTTTC.